This TCR beta chain was obtained from a study of chemoradiotherapy in HPV16-positive cancers. Study as a whole: A couple of HPV16-positive patients' cells yielded candidate HPV-specific clones and common motifs.

Concerning this clone: Its cognate antigen is unknown.

Samples were taken several times over chemoradiotherapy. V lost 1 base, J lost 11 bases, and 14 bases lay in between. Germline V lookup: CDR1 SGHTA, CDR2 FQGNSA. The CDR3 totals 13 residues. The method was immunoSEQ multiplex PCR; TCRdb's version includes in-frame clones alone and lacks a portion of them. The table has more than 20,000 clones, roughly 86% seen once. Study-level results: During treatment, candidate HPV-specific clones and E7-related motifs expanded in tumor. Only two HPV16-positive patients supplied the functional HPV-specificity definition.

The rearrangement uses TRBV7-2 and TRBJ1-1, with D hard to call. The source is a human donor with HPV-associated anogenital cancer. Sequenced material: blood, taken from a patient who underwent chemoradiotherapy. CDR3 loop: CASSLGLLWRAFF. The CDR3 DNA reads TGTGCCAGCAGCTTAGGTCTTCTTTGGAGGGCTTTCTTT.